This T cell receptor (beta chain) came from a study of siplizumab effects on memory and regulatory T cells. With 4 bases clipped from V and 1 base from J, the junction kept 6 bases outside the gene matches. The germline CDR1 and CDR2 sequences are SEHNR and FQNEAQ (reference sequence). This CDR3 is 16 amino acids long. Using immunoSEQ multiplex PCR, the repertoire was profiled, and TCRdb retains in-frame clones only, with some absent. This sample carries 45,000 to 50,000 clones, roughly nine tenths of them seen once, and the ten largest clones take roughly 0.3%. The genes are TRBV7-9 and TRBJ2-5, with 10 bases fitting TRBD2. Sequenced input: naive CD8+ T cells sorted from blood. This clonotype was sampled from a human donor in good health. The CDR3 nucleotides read TGTGCCAGCAGCTCCGTAGCGGGGGGAATCCAAGAGACCCAGTACTTC. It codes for CASSSVAGGIQETQYF.